The present T cell receptor beta chain was sequenced within a study of cytomegalovirus exposure and HLA in healthy donors. Study-level findings and limits: The study labeled roughly 160 TCR beta chains cytomegalovirus-associated. Both high specificity and high sensitivity reportedly marked the classifier's diagnosis of cytomegalovirus status. Subsequent analysis showed first-cohort TCR clusters tending to co-occur in 95 to 150 validation repertoires.

This clone appeared a single time. The antigen remains unidentified. The CDR3 extends over 15 amino acids. V was pared by 6 bases and J by 7 bases, with 7 bases of the junction left unmatched. The germline CDR1 and CDR2 sequences are SNHLY and FYNNEI. Donors came from a validation cohort of 95 to 150 subjects, distinct from the first 666-subject cohort. Using immunoSEQ multiplex PCR, the repertoire was profiled, and TCRdb retains in-frame clones only, with some absent. The sample contains over 200,000 clones, around 88% of which appear only once. The specimen sequenced was PBMCs. The sequence was collected from a woman aged 18-29 years in good health and CMV-seronegative. This chain links TRBV2 with TRBJ1-5; 12 bases agree with TRBD1. Here the CDR3 DNA reads TGTGCCAGCAGGGCGGGACAGGGGGCGGTCCAGCCCCAGCATTTT. Translated, it gives CASRAGQGAVQPQHF.